The clone carrying this T cell receptor (beta chain) was observed once. The method was immunoSEQ multiplex PCR; TCRdb's version includes in-frame clones alone and lacks a portion of them. The top ten hold 1.5% to 2% of the sample, which has fewer than 85,000 clones, roughly 92% seen once. There are 15 residues in the CDR3. Germline trimming cut 5 bases from V and 0 bases from J; bases unmatched to any gene: 1. The germline gives CDR1 SNHLY, CDR2 FYNNEI. The data belong to a study of T cell changes during pregnancy in multiple sclerosis. The receptor was isolated from a female donor in good health, enrolled as a control in a pregnancy study. This chain joins TRBV2 and TRBJ2-2, with 9 bases matching TRBD1. The sample consisted of peripheral blood, taken in the first trimester of pregnancy. CDR3 in amino acids: CASSRDRANTGELFF. The CDR3 region has the DNA TGTGCCAGCAGTAGGGACAGGGCGAACACCGGGGAGCTGTTTTTT.